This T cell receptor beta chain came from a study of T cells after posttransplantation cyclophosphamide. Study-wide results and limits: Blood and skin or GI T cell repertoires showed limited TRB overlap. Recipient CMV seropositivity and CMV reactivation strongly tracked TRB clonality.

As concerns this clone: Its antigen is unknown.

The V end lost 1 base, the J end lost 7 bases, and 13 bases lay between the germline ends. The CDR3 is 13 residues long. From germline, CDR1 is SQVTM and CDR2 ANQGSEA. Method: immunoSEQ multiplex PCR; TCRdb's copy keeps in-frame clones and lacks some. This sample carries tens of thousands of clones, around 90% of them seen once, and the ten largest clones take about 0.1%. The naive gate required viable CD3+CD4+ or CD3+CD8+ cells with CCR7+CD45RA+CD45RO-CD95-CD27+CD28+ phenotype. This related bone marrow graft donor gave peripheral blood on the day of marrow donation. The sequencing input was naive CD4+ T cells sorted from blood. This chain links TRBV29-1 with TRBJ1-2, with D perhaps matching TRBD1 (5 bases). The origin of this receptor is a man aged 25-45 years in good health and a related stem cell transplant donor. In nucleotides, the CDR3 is TGCAGCGTTGAAGGCGTCAGGGTGGTTGGCTACACCTTC. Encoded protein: CSVEGVRVVGYTF.